This T cell receptor beta chain was recorded in a study of response to subunit inactivated influenza vaccine. CDR3 length: 14 amino acids. Looked up from germline, CDR1 is SQVTM and CDR2 is ANQGSEA. J gave up 7 bases and V 0 bases, and 8 bases lay outside the gene matches. TCRdb reprocessed the RT-PCR reads via MiXCR and lists one record per CDR3 protein. Of about 650,000 distinct CDR3 sequences listed, 15% to 18% are singletons. The TCR comes from a man aged 45-60 years who received an inactivated influenza vaccine. The starting material was PBMCs from blood, obtained less than 13 days after vaccination. The chain uses TRBV29-1 and TRBJ2-7; TRBD2 aligns across 8 bases. CDR3 amino acids: CSVEDGGGSREQYF. In nucleotides, the CDR3 is TGCAGCGTTGAAGACGGCGGGGGGTCCCGGGAGCAGTACTTC.